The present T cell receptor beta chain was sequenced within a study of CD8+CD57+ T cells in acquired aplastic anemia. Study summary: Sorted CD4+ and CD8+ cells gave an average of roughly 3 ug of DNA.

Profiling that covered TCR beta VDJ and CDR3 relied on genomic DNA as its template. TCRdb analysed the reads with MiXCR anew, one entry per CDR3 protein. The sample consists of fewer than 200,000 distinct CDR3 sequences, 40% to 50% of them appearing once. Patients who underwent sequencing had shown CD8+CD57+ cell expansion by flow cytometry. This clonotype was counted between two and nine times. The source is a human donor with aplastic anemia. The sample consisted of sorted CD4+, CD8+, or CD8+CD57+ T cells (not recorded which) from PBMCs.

The CDR3 bases are TGTGCCACCAGCAGAGATCATCCCTATGGCTACACCTTC. The encoded protein is CATSRDHPYGYTF. V usage is TRBV15 and J usage is TRBJ1-2; no reliable D call. Between the trimmed V and J ends, which lost 0 bases and 4 bases, there was a span of 6 bases. The CDR3 spans 13 residues. In germline, CDR1 is LNHNV, CDR2 YYDKDF (reference sequence). The variable domain in full, completed from reference TRBV15 and TRBJ1-2, reads DAMVIQNPRYQVTQFGKPVTLSCSQTLNHNVMYWYQQKSSQAPKLLFHYYDKDFNNEADTPDNFQSRRPNTSFCFLDIRSPGLGDTAMYLCATSRDHPYGYTFGSGTRLTVV.